The entry below describes one TCR beta chain. This specimen belongs to a study of blood T cell repertoires in COVID-19. Germline lookup yields CDR1 SGHVS and CDR2 FQNEAQ. The CDR3 runs 18 residues. J gave up 2 bases and V 1 base, and 9 bases lay outside the gene matches. Using immunoSEQ multiplex PCR, the repertoire was profiled, and TCRdb retains in-frame clones only, with some absent. The sample has about 64,000 clones; just over 85% are singletons. The sequenced sample was peripheral blood. The J gene is TRBJ1-5, the V gene TRBV7-8; 9 positions agree with TRBD1. The receptor was derived from a man aged 50 to 60 with active COVID-19. Written as DNA, the CDR3 is TGTGCCAGCAGCTTAGTTATTCGACAGGGGGTAGGCAATCAGCCCCAGCATTTT. Its translation: CASSLVIRQGVGNQPQHF.